This T cell receptor (beta chain) was documented in a study of PD-L1 blockade in urothelial cancer. Study-level information: Blood analysis took place 3 weeks (second dose) and 6 weeks after treatment start.

Profiled with immunoSEQ multiplex PCR; TCRdb holds only in-frame clones, not every one. The data contain some 35,000 clones, 75% to 95% of them singletons. The V and J ends lost 2 bases and 5 bases respectively, with 7 bases between them. Germline lookup yields CDR1 KGHSH and CDR2 LQKENI. This CDR3 comprises 13 residues. As to this clone: Its antigen is unidentified.

General observations from the study: Durable-benefit patients expanded tumor-associated blood clones more at 3 weeks. Pretreatment TCR clonality in blood, when below the median, was predictive of better survival.

The rearrangement uses TRBV18 and TRBJ1-5; D unclear. The clonotype originates from a man between 65 and 80 years old with urothelial cancer. Sequenced here: PBMCs, sampled around atezolizumab (anti-PD-L1) treatment. CDR3 in DNA: TGTGCCAGCTCACCATCTGAGGATCAGCCCCAGCATTTT. It is translated as CASSPSEDQPQHF.